This T cell receptor beta chain came from a study of spatial heterogeneity in lung cancer. The study, taken as a whole, reports: Within tumors, counts of expanded alpha and beta TCRs tracked tumor mutation counts. Tracking of ubiquitous and regional nonsynonymous mutations by counts of ubiquitous and regional expanded TCRs, respectively, was seen.

TCR cDNA molecules each had a unique molecular identifier. TCRdb processed the 5' RACE reads anew with MiXCR; each CDR3 protein has one entry. Of several thousand distinct CDR3 sequences listed, about 16% were seen once; the top ten hold roughly 23%. To note about this clonotype: Its antigen is currently unknown. In a library made to pick up alpha chains, this beta chain is a stray read with a size that means little.

Time point described: sample taken at primary tumor resection. Germline V CDR1 and CDR2: DFQATT, SNEGSKA (reference sequence). V dropped 6 bases and J dropped 6; count of bases not matched to a gene: 8. The CDR3 runs 15 residues. The chain is built from TRBV20-1 and TRBJ2-1; TRBD2 matches at 13 bases. This TCR came from a female donor with early-stage non-small cell lung cancer. Source: lung tumor tissue, taken at surgery. In DNA form, the CDR3 reads TGCAGTGCAGACGGACTAGCGGGAGTAGGCAATGAGCAGTTCTTC. It is translated as CSADGLAGVGNEQFF.